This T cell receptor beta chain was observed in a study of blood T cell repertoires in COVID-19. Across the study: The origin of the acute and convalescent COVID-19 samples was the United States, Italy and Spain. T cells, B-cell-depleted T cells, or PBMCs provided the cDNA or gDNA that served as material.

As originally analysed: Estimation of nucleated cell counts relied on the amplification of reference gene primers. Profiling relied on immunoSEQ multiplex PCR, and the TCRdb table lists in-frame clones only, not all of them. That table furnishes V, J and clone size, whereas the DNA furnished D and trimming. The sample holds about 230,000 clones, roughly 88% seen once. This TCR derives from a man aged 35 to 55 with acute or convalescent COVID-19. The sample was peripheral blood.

CDR3 sequence: CASSRPNTEAFF. Here the CDR3 DNA reads TGTGCCAGCAGCCGTCCGAACACTGAAGCTTTCTTT. The J gene is TRBJ1-1, the V gene TRBV7-2; D is unclear. Germline V CDR1 and CDR2: SGHTA, FQGNSA. CDR3 length: 12 residues. V was trimmed by 5 bases and J by 1 base, leaving 5 bases between them.